These T cell receptor beta chains were read from a single sample in a study of CD8+ T cells in alopecia areata. Profiled with immunoSEQ multiplex PCR; TCRdb holds only in-frame clones, not every one. The sample holds about 190,000 clones; 45% to 65% are singletons and the top ten take around 0.7%. Sequenced material: CD4+ T cells sorted from blood, taken at week 4, from a patient treated with tofacitinib. These receptors were obtained from a human donor with alopecia areata. CDR3s leave out the opening cysteine and the closing phenylalanine or tryptophan.

j_call: TRBJ2-5; v_call: TRBV5-8; cdr3_aa: ASSLGPDRETQY
j_call: TRBJ2-5; v_call: TRBV13; cdr3_aa: ASSSPGYQETQY
j_call: TRBJ2-1; v_call: TRBV4-2; cdr3_aa: ASSQEIDNEQF
j_call: TRBJ2-7; v_call: TRBV29-1; cdr3_aa: SVLGGSTSFEQY
j_call: TRBJ1-2; v_call: TRBV7-3; cdr3_aa: ASSPLPADYGYT
j_call: TRBJ2-3; v_call: TRBV29-1; cdr3_aa: SGRRGSSDTQY
j_call: TRBJ2-7; v_call: TRBV6-1; cdr3_aa: ASISGTTYEQY
j_call: TRBJ2-3; v_call: TRBV29-1; cdr3_aa: SVEGRNTQY
j_call: TRBJ2-7; v_call: TRBV20-1; cdr3_aa: SARAGVEQY
j_call: TRBJ2-7; v_call: TRBV30; cdr3_aa: AWTSGDEQY
j_call: TRBJ2-7; v_call: TRBV5-4; cdr3_aa: ASSRQERSYEQY
j_call: TRBJ2-3; v_call: TRBV30; cdr3_aa: AWSVPDTQY
j_call: TRBJ2-7; v_call: TRBV6-6; cdr3_aa: ASSLGTSYEQY